The table lists the clone carrying this T cell receptor beta chain with a count of one. Its antigen is unknown. This CDR3 region has 13 residues. Germline CDR1 reads KGHSH; CDR2 reads LQKENI. The trim removed 6 bases at V and 3 bases at J, leaving 4 bases unmatched. This entry belongs to a study of beta chain features in type 1 diabetes. Study-wide points: HLA influence on TCRB rearrangement stayed unresolved here. Moderate yet significant TCRB CDR3 shortening was seen in Type 1 diabetes patients in all four CD4+ subsets.

The entirety of the isolated RNA underwent reverse transcription, so expressed TCRB transcripts were sequenced. The protocol was immunoSEQ multiplex PCR, while the TCRdb copy is restricted to in-frame clones and leaves out a portion. The table has 300,000 to 400,000 clones, about 14% seen once. Sequenced input: naive CD4+ T cells from blood. The chain has TRBV18 and TRBJ1-1; TRBD1 matches 7 bases. The source is a woman between 18 and 29 years old with type 1 diabetes. The CDR3 bases are TGTGCCAGCTCGCTTGGACAGGACACTGAAGCTTTCTTT. It encodes CASSLGQDTEAFF.